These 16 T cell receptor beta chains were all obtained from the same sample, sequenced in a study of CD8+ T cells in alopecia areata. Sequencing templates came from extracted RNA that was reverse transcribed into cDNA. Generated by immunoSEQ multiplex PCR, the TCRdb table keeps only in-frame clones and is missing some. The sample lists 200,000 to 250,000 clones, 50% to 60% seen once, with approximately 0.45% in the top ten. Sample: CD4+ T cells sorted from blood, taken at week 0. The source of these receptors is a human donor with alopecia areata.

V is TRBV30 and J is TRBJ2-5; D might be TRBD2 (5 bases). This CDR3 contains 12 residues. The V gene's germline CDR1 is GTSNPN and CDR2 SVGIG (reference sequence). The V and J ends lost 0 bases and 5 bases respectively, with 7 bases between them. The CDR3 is CAWSVGEETQYF. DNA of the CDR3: TGTGCCTGGAGTGTGGGAGAGGAGACCCAGTACTTC. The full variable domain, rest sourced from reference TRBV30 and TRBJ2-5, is SQTIHQWPATLVQPVGSPLSLECTVEGTSNPNLYWYRQAAGRGLQLLFYSVGIGQISSEVPQNLSASRPQDRQFILSSKKLLLSDSGFYLCAWSVGEETQYFGPGTRLLVL.

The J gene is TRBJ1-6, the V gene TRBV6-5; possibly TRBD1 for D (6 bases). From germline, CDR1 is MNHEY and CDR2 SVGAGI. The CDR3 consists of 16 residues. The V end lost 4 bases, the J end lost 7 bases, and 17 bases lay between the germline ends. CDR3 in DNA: TGTGCCAGCAGTTTATCCCAGGGGTCCACGAATTCACCCCTCCACTTT. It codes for CASSLSQGSTNSPLHF.

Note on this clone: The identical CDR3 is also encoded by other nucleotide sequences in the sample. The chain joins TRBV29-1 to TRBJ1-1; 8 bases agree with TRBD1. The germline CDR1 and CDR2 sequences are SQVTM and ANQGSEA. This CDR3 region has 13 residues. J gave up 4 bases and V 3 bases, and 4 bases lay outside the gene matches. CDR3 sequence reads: CSVDSTGGTEAFF. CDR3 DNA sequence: TGCAGCGTTGATTCCACAGGGGGCACTGAAGCTTTCTTT.

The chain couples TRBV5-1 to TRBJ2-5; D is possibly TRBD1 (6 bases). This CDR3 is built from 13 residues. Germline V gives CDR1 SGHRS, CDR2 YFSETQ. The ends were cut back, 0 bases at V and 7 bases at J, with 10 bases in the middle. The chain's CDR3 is CASSLEVGATQYF. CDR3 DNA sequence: TGCGCCAGCAGCTTGGAAGTGGGGGCGACCCAGTACTTC.

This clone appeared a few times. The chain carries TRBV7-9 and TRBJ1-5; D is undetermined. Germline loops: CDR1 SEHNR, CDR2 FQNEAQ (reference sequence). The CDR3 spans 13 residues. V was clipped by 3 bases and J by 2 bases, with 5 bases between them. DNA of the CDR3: TGTGCCAGCAGCTTCAATGGCAATCAGCCCCAGCATTTT. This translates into CASSFNGNQPQHF.

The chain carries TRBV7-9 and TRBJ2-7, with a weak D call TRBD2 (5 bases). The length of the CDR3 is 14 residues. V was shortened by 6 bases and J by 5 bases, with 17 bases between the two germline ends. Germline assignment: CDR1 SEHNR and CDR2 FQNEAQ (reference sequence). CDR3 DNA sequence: TGTGCCAGCAGTCAAGCGGACCCTCGGGACGAGCAGTACTTC. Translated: CASSQADPRDEQYF.

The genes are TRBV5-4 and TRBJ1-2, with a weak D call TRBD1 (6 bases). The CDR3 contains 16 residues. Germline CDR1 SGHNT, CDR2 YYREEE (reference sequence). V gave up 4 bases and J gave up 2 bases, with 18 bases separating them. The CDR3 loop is CASSPGGGLTNYGYTF. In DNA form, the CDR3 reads TGTGCCAGCAGCCCTGGCGGGGGGCTCACGAACTATGGCTACACCTTC.

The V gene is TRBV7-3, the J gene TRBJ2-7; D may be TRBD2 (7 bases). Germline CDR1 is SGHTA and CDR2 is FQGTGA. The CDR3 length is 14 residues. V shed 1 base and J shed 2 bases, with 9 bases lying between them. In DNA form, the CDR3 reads TGTGCCAGCAGCTTAATGGGGGGGCCCTACGAGCAGTACTTC. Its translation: CASSLMGGPYEQYF.

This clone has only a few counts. The CDR3 DNA sequence: TGTGCCAGCAGCAAAGGGACTAGCGGGATATGGACAGATACGCAGTATTTT. It is translated as CASSKGTSGIWTDTQYF. The chain is built from TRBV7-8 and TRBJ2-3; 13 nucleotides match TRBD2. Germline-derived CDR1 and CDR2 are SGHVS and FQNEAQ. With 5 bases clipped from V and 3 bases from J, the junction kept 8 bases outside the gene matches. The CDR3 covers 17 residues.

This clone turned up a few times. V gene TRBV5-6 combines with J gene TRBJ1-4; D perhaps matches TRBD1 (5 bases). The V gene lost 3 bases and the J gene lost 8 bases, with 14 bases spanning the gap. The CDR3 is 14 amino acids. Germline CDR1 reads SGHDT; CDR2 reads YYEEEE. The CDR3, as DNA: TGTGCCAGCAGCTGGGGGAGCACGGAGGAAAAACTGTTTTTT. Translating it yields CASSWGSTEEKLFF.

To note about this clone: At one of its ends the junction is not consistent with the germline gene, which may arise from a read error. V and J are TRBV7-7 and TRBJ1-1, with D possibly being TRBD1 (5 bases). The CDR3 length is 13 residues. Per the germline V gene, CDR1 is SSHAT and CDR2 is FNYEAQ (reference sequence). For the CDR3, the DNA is TGTGCTAGCAGCTTCAGGGTGAACACTGAAGCTTTCTTT. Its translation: CASSFRVNTEAFF.

CDR3 nucleotides: TGTGCCAGCAGCTTAGAACCCCAGGGTGAGCAGTTCTTC. Amino acids: CASSLEPQGEQFF. The chain is built from TRBV11-2 and TRBJ2-1; tentative D call: TRBD1 (5 bases). The germline V and J ends were trimmed by 0 bases and 9 bases, with 9 bases remaining between them. Germline loops: CDR1 SGHAT, CDR2 FQNNGV. The CDR3 has 13 residues.

The CDR3 DNA sequence: TGCGCCAGCAGCTTCCGGCAGAACAATGAGCAGTTCTTC. This translates into CASSFRQNNEQFF. The chain has TRBV5-1 and TRBJ2-1; no reliable D call. Germline-derived CDR1 and CDR2 are SGHRS and YFSETQ. CDR3 length: 13 amino acids. The ends were cut back, 2 bases at V and 5 bases at J, with 8 bases in the middle. The full variable domain, completed using reference TRBV5-1 and TRBJ2-1, is KAGVTQTPRYLIKTRGQQVTLSCSPISGHRSVSWYQQTPGQGLQFLFEYFSETQRNKGNFPGRFSGRQFSNSRSEMNVSTLELGDSALYLCASSFRQNNEQFFGPGTRLTVL.

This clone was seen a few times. The CDR3 loop reads CAWSVWVNTEAFF. DNA for the CDR3: TGTGCCTGGAGTGTCTGGGTGAACACTGAAGCTTTCTTT. This chain links TRBV30 with TRBJ1-1; D is unclear. Germline values: CDR1 GTSNPN, CDR2 SVGIG (reference sequence). CDR3 size: 13 residues. The V and J ends lost 0 bases and 0 bases respectively, with 5 bases between them.

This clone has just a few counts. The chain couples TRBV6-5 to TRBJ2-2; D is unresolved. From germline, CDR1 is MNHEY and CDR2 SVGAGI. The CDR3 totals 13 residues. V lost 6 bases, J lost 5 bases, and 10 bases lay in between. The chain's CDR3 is CASRDLPTGELFF. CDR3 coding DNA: TGTGCCAGCAGGGACCTACCAACCGGGGAGCTGTTTTTT.

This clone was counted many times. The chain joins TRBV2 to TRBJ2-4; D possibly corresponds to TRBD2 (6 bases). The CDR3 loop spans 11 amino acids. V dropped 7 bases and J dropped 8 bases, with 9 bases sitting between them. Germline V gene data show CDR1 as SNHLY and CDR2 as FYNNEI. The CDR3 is CASTSSDIQYF. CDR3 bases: TGTGCCAGCACCTCTAGCGACATTCAGTACTTC.